This paragraph covers one T cell receptor (beta chain) sequence. The study drew participants aged roughly 18 to 95 years from about two dozen US areas. The data are from a study of blood T cell repertoires in COVID-19. Overall study: The United States, Italy and Spain provided the acute and convalescent COVID-19 samples. From T cells, B-cell-depleted T cells, or PBMCs came the material, which was cDNA or gDNA.

Between the trimmed V and J ends, which lost 3 bases and 9 bases, there was a span of 17 bases. The CDR3 spans 14 residues. Germline V gene data show CDR1 as SGHVS and CDR2 as FQNEAQ. Method: immunoSEQ multiplex PCR; TCRdb's copy keeps in-frame clones and lacks some. Of hundreds of thousands of clones in the sample, 70% to 90% were seen once. The rearrangement joins TRBV7-8 to TRBJ1-2; a possible D gene is TRBD1 (5 bases). This clonotype was obtained from a woman aged 40 to 55 who had recovered from COVID-19. The sample was PBMCs or T cells enriched from blood (not recorded which). CDR3 nucleotide sequence: TGTGCCAGCAGCTTGCCAGGACAAAAGAGGAGCTACACCTTC. It codes for CASSLPGQKRSYTF.